The present T cell receptor beta chain was sequenced within a study of CD8 T cells in Susac syndrome. Study-wide points: The study's TCR sequencing and HLA analysis drew on a certain number of individuals. That number was acknowledged as relatively small.

Of note for this clonotype: The antigen remains unidentified.

Negative magnetic isolation gave CD8+ and CD4+ cells; FACS enriched CD8+ TEMRA. RNA totalling roughly 0.5 to 1 ug underwent reverse transcription with random hexamers. It was immunoSEQ multiplex PCR that amplified TCR beta CDR3 across 54 Vbeta and 13 Jbeta. Each CDR3 protein gets one entry after TCRdb re-called the immunoSEQ multiplex PCR reads with MiXCR. Among about 160,000 distinct CDR3 sequences, 92% were seen once, and the ten largest hold 0.08%. Germline V gene data show CDR1 as GTSNPN and CDR2 as SVGIG (reference sequence). The CDR3 contains 14 residues. The ends were cut back, 4 bases at V and 0 bases at J, with 11 bases in the middle.

The clonotype originates from a human donor in good health. The source material was CD4+ T cells from PBMCs. The chain combines TRBV30 with TRBJ2-3, with D tentatively TRBD2 (5 bases). The CDR3 coding sequence is TGTGCCTGGAAGAAGGGAGTGAGCACAGATACGCAGTATTTT. This gives the protein CAWKKGVSTDTQYF.